This entry describes one T cell receptor beta chain. A single count supports this clonotype. This clone's antigen is unknown. The sample holds no much larger clone one base away, and base qualities are not on file. One read amounts to weak evidence. The protocol used for the library was PCR. Sequenced using an Illumina HiSeq 2500. Molecular barcoding was employed in the preparation of TCR libraries, with unique molecular identifiers being used to normalize TCRbeta repertoire quantification. The public reads were run again by TCRdb, first through fastp at Q25 and then through MiXCR, and only productive beta chains were kept. Rows merge per CDR3 protein into single entries with the most common DNA and genes. This sample comprises fewer than 700,000 distinct CDR3 sequences, more than 20% of them detected only once. The top ten hold 13% to 15% of the sample. The sample comes from a study of T-cell reconstitution after alpha-beta-depleted transplantation in children (dated by TCRdb to about 2016). With respect to the entire study: Using TCR repertoire profiling, the study followed T-cell immune reconstitution in a quantitative way in children after TCRalphabeta/CD19-depleted allogeneic hematopoietic cell transplantation.

The full study reports these points: In some patients, the high TCRbeta diversity seen at day 60 was put down to recipient T cells and intrathymic progenitors that had survived conditioning. The apparently early recovery of alphabetaT-cell counts about two months after transplant reportedly depended on only several hundred rapidly expanded clones that came from non-depleted graft cells. The frequencies of hyperexpanded clones fell over the following months, and after one year, T-cell counts and TCRbeta diversity were mostly attributed to newly produced T cells.

The sample's treatment or condition label is to be understood as: allogeneic hematopoietic cell transplantation with graft depleted of TCRalphabeta T cells and CD19 B cells. The transplant recipients were children given TCRalphabeta/CD19-depleted allogeneic hematopoietic cell grafts. Reading the germline V gene gives CDR1 MNHNS and CDR2 SASEGT. V is cut back by 8 bases and J by 0 bases, with 7 bases in the junction unmatched. Counted from cysteine to phenylalanine, this CDR3 has 15 amino acids. Only the CDR3 part of the read is kept: 45 bases, read in frame from the first base. This TCR came from a boy younger than two who had a stem cell transplant for acute myeloid leukemia, so the T cells may come from the graft donor. The rearranged segments are TRBV6-1 and TRBJ2-1; 7 bases in the middle match TRBD1. Sequencing was performed on PBMCs, mostly from graft donor cells, taken 360 days after TCRalphabeta/CD19-depleted stem cell transplant. The CDR3 protein: CASLSGGSSYNEQFF. Here is the DNA: TGTGCCAGCTTGTCAGGGGGATCCTCCTACAATGAGCAGTTCTTC.